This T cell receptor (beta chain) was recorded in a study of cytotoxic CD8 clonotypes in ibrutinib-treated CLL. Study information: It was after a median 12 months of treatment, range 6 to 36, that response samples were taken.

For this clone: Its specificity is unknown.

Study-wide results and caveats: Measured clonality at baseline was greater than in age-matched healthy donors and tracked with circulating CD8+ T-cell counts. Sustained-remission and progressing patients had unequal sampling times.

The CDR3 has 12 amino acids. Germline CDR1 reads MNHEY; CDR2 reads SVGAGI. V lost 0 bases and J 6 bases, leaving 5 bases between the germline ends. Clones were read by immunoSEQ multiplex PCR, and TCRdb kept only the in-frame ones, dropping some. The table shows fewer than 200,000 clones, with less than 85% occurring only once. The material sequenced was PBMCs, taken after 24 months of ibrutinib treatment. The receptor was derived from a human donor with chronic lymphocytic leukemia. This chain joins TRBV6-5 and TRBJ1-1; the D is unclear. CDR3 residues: CASSYSRAEAFF. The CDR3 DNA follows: TGTGCCAGCAGTTACTCGAGGGCTGAAGCTTTCTTT.